Following are 27 T cell receptor delta chains from one sample sequenced in a study of γδ T cells in repeated Plasmodium falciparum infection. Gammadelta T cells were flow-sorted from PBMC into Vgamma9/Vdelta2+ and Vdelta2-negative populations for bulk analysis. TCRdb re-called clones from the multiplex PCR reads using CATT. In the table there are over 90,000 delta-chain clones, 0.85% to 1% of which are singletons. The material sequenced was gamma-delta T cells from blood. The receptors originated from a pool of human donors (malaria-infected and uninfected, not separated).

This clone was picked up a small number of times. The protein given by TCRdb reflects a much larger clone and differs at residue 13 from this DNA's translation, likely from a read error; the protein shown is the DNA's translation. The gene calls are TRDV2 and TRDJ1; tentative D call: TRDD2 (5 bases). The CDR3 is 15 amino acids. The V gene's germline CDR1 is GEAIGNYY and CDR2 EKD. Written as DNA, the CDR3 is TGTGCCTGTGACACCGTTGCTACCCCTACCGATAAACGCATCTTT. Amino acid sequence: CACDTVATPTDKRIF.

Ten or more counts support this clone. The genes are TRDV2 and TRDJ1; TRDD3 matches at 10 bases. This CDR3 spans 13 amino acids. CDR1 GEAIGNYY and CDR2 EKD come from the germline V gene. The CDR3 protein is CASLLGDTDKLIF. CDR3 coding DNA: TGTGCTTCCTTACTGGGGGATACCGATAAACTCATCTTT.

This clone was recorded a few times. A far larger clone is just one base off, so this is likely a read error. Other DNA sequences in the same sample also yield this CDR3. In nucleotides, the CDR3 is TGTGCCTGTGACACCGGCCGGGGGATACGGGACACCGACAAACTCATCTTT. Its protein is CACDTGRGIRDTDKLIF. The rearrangement links TRDV2 to TRDJ1; 10 bases map to TRDD3. The J gene comes from matching the DNA to germline here; TCRdb lacks it. Per germline, CDR1 GEAIGNYY and CDR2 EKD. CDR3 length: 17 residues.

Only a few counts were recorded for this clone. A much larger clone lies a single base off, so this may be a read error. The chain couples TRDV1 to TRDJ1; D possibly corresponds to TRDD3 (6 bases). CDR1 TSWWSYY and CDR2 QGS come from the germline V gene. The CDR3 is made up of 14 amino acids. CDR3 protein: CALKSGDNADKLTF. CDR3 nucleotide sequence: TGTGCTCTTAAGTCTGGGGACAACGCCGATAAACTCACCTTT.

Remarks on this clone: The protein TCRdb gives is from a much larger clone and does not agree with this DNA's translation at residue 8, likely a read error; the protein shown here comes from the DNA. V gene TRDV1 combines with J gene TRDJ1; D is uncertain. The CDR3 loop spans 16 amino acids. In germline, CDR1 is TSWWSYY, CDR2 QGS. Trimming cost V 2 bases and J 3 bases, with 16 bases left between them. CDR3 sequence: CALGERLSSRSDKLIF. The CDR3 DNA follows: TGTGCTCTTGGGGAAAGGCTCTCCTCGAGGTCCGATAAACTCATCTTT.

A word on this clone: The protein recorded in TCRdb matches a much larger clone and deviates from this DNA's translation at residue 12, suggesting a read error; the protein here is obtained by translating the DNA. V usage is TRDV2 and J usage is TRDJ1, with TRDD3 matching over 9 bases. Since TCRdb gives no J gene, matching the DNA to germline was used here to assign it. This CDR3 contains 20 residues. The trim removed 3 bases at V and 0 bases at J, leaving 19 bases unmatched. Germline CDR1 GEAIGNYY, CDR2 EKD. This chain's CDR3 is CACDRSGHTGGLFDTDKLIF. The CDR3 bases are TGTGCCTGTGACCGTTCCGGCCATACTGGGGGACTATTTGACACCGATAAACTCATCTTT.

Note on this clone: Given a far larger clone just one base away, this is likely a sequencing read error. Other DNA sequences in this specimen translate into the identical CDR3. The V gene call is TRDV2, and the J gene call is absent. CDR3 length equals 16 residues. In germline, CDR1 is GEAIGNYY, CDR2 EKD. In DNA, the CDR3 is TGTGCCTGTGACAACGTCCCCCCCCACACGACCGATAAGCTCATCTTT. Translated, it gives CACDNVPPHTTDKLIF.

In the case of this clone: A far larger clone is off by one base, so a read error is likely. Other nucleotide sequences from this sample produce the same CDR3. The chain couples TRDV1 to TRDJ1, with a tentative D call TRDD3 (5 bases). The J gene was missing in TCRdb and was found by matching the end of the DNA to germline. CDR1 and CDR2 (germline): TSWWSYY, QGS. Between the trimmed V and J ends, which lost 5 bases and 1 base, there was a span of 20 bases. The CDR3 runs to 17 residues. The CDR3 sequence: CALGNCQRGGVTDKLIF. The CDR3 coding sequence is TGTGCTCTTGGGAACTGCCAGAGGGGTGGGGTCACCGATAAACTCATCTTT.

This clone was recorded a few times. This is likely an artifact of a read error, given a far larger clone one base away. Within the sample, other DNA sequences also encode this same CDR3. The chain links TRDV2 to TRDJ1, with TRDD3 matching 8 bases. The J gene, absent from TCRdb, was called here by matching the DNA to germline. The germline V gene has CDR1 GEAIGNYY and CDR2 EKD. CDR3 length: 21 residues. In DNA, the CDR3 is TGTGCCTGCGACACACTGAGTAGTCCATCTTTGGGGGATGGATCCACCGATAAACTCATCTTT. As protein: CACDTLSSPSLGDGSTDKLIF.

Notes on this clone: The protein TCRdb gives is from a much larger clone and does not agree with this DNA's translation at residue 5, likely a read error; the protein shown here comes from the DNA. This sequence joins TRDV1 and TRDJ2; the D call may be TRDD1 or TRDD3 (5 bases each). TCRdb leaves out the J gene; it was filled in here by matching the DNA to germline. V lost 5 bases to trimming and J lost 4 bases, with 32 bases between them. Germline V CDR1 and CDR2: TSWWSYY, QGS. The CDR3 length is 21 residues. The CDR3 coding sequence is TGTGCTCTTGGGAAAGAGTCGTACCATGAAATGGGCAAAGGGGAGACAGCACAACTCTTCTTT. Protein product: CALGKESYHEMGKGETAQLFF.

This clone has a handful of counts. The protein recorded in TCRdb matches a much larger clone and deviates from this DNA's translation at residue 3, suggesting a read error; the protein here is obtained by translating the DNA. Here the CDR3 DNA reads TGTGCCTATGACCGCTGCGTACTGGGGGATACTTACACCGATAAACTCATCTTT. Translation: CAYDRCVLGDTYTDKLIF. The chain uses TRDV2 and TRDJ1, with TRDD3 matching 12 bases. TCRdb leaves out the J gene; it was filled in here by matching the DNA to germline. This CDR3 is 18 amino acids long. Per germline, CDR1 GEAIGNYY and CDR2 EKD.

This clone was observed a few times. This likely reflects a read error, since a far larger clone is one base away. Other DNA sequences in this specimen translate into the identical CDR3. The chain couples TRDV2 to TRDJ1, with 9 bases lining up with TRDD3. Germline CDR1 GEAIGNYY, CDR2 EKD. The CDR3 spans 18 residues. With V trimmed by 1 base and J by 6 bases, 17 bases remained unmatched. The CDR3 region is CACDTGYWGTLLTNKLIF. For the CDR3, the DNA is TGTGCCTGTGACACAGGCTACTGGGGGACGCTCCTGACCAATAAACTCATCTTT.

About this clone: TCRdb assigns this DNA the protein of a much larger clone, which departs from its translation at residue 12; this likely reflects a read error, and the protein shown comes from translating the DNA. J is TRDJ1 and V is TRDV1; the D gene is possibly TRDD3 (5 bases). TCRdb records no J gene; here it was assigned by comparing the DNA to germline. The CDR3 contains 18 residues. Looked up from germline, CDR1 is TSWWSYY and CDR2 is QGS. Trimming removed 0 bases at V and 1 base at J, with 18 bases between. The CDR3 bases are TGTGCTCTTGGGGAACTAGTGCGAACCCGGGGGTGCACCGATAAACTCATCTTT. Translated, it gives CALGELVRTRGCTDKLIF.

A word on this clone: TCRdb records a much larger clone's protein for this DNA, with a difference at residue 5 that likely arises from a read error; the protein given is the translation of the DNA. The chain employs TRDV2 and TRDJ1; TRDD3 matches 12 bases. Here the J gene was assigned by germline matching of the DNA, as TCRdb has none. The V segment lost 3 bases and the J segment 2 bases; nucleotides outside the gene matches: 6. The CDR3 totals 16 residues. In germline, CDR1 is GEAIGNYY, CDR2 EKD. This chain's CDR3 is CACDLLLGDTTDKLIF. The CDR3 DNA reads TGTGCCTGTGACCTATTACTGGGGGATACTACCGATAAACTCATCTTT.

In regard to this clone: TCRdb records a much larger clone's protein for this DNA, with a difference at residue 8 that likely arises from a read error; the protein given is the translation of the DNA. The gene calls are TRDV2 and TRDJ1, with a weak D call TRDD3 (6 bases). The J gene, absent from TCRdb, was called here by matching the DNA to germline. Germline V lookup: CDR1 GEAIGNYY, CDR2 EKD. The length of the CDR3 is 19 residues. V lost 1 base, J lost 0 bases, and 23 bases lay in between. The CDR3 sequence: CACDTLVPGDPKYTDKLIF. The DNA for the CDR3 is TGTGCCTGTGACACTTTAGTACCGGGGGACCCCAAGTACACCGATAAACTCATCTTT.

Ten or more counts support this clone. The J gene is TRDJ1, the V gene TRDV2, with 8 bases that match TRDD3. Matching the DNA to germline supplied the J gene, which TCRdb does not give. With 0 bases clipped from V and 3 bases from J, the junction kept 14 bases outside the gene matches. The CDR3 has 18 amino acids. Per the germline V gene, CDR1 is GEAIGNYY and CDR2 is EKD. CDR3 sequence (DNA): TGTGCCTGTGACACCGTTGGGATACGGACGACTGGGGCCGATAAACTCATCTTT. Translation gives CACDTVGIRTTGADKLIF.

This clone was counted a few times. A single base is all that separates this from a far larger clone, so a read error is likely. This specimen includes other DNA sequences encoding the same CDR3. CDR3 bases: TGTGCCTGCGGCAAGGTTAGTTCGGATACCGATAAACTCATCTTT. Its protein is CACGKVSSDTDKLIF. The chain couples TRDV2 to TRDJ1; D is ambiguous. Deletions cut 7 bases from V and 2 bases from J, with 19 bases between. In germline, CDR1 is GEAIGNYY, CDR2 EKD. This CDR3 region has 15 residues.

With regard to this clone: A far larger clone is one nucleotide away, so this likely arose from a read error. Within the sample, other DNA sequences also encode this same CDR3. The rearrangement joins TRDV2 to TRDJ1; TRDD3 is a possible D gene (6 bases). Here the J gene was assigned by germline matching of the DNA, as TCRdb has none. Trimming removed 0 bases from V and 2 bases from J, with 15 bases in between. CDR3 length equals 16 residues. Germline V gene data show CDR1 as GEAIGNYY and CDR2 as EKD. The CDR3 DNA is TGTGCCTGTGACACCGTGGTCCGAGGGGATACCGATAAACTCATCTTT. Its translation: CACDTVVRGDTDKLIF.

As for this clone: A read error likely explains this, since a far larger clone differs by one base. Distinct nucleotide sequences in the sample also encode this CDR3. The genes are TRDV1 and TRDJ1, with 9 bases lining up with TRDD3. As TCRdb names no J gene, one was assigned here on the basis of a DNA match to germline. The CDR3 covers 21 residues. After removal of 3 bases from V and 0 bases from J, the junction contained 20 bases not matched to a gene. Germline assignment: CDR1 TSWWSYY and CDR2 QGS. Here the CDR3 DNA reads TGTGCTCTTGGGGATTCTACGGCCTGGGGGATCGGGGCCTCCTACACCGATAAACTCATCTTT. Protein: CALGDSTAWGIGASYTDKLIF.

As regards this clone: The protein given by TCRdb reflects a much larger clone and differs at residue 4 from this DNA's translation, likely from a read error; the protein shown is the DNA's translation. This rearrangement joins TRDV2 to TRDJ1, with 7 positions matching TRDD3. The J gene is not listed in TCRdb, so it was assigned here from a DNA match to germline. CDR1 and CDR2 from the germline V gene are GEAIGNYY and EKD. The CDR3 contains 18 residues. The CDR3 protein is CACNTVGEDTMTRYKLIF. The CDR3 coding sequence is TGTGCCTGTAACACCGTGGGAGAGGATACGATGACTCGGTATAAACTCATCTTT.

The sample holds a few counts of this clone. With a far larger clone one base away, a read error is the likely cause. Other nucleotide sequences from this sample produce the same CDR3. The V gene is TRDV2, the J gene TRDJ4, with 7 bases fitting TRDD3. TCRdb gives no J gene; it was assigned here by matching the DNA to germline. The CDR3 consists of 18 residues. Germline assignment: CDR1 GEAIGNYY and CDR2 EKD. The V segment lost 0 bases and the J segment 3 bases; nucleotides outside the gene matches: 18. The CDR3 loop reads CACDTVGGGYAYEGPLIF. DNA of the CDR3: TGTGCCTGTGACACCGTCGGTGGAGGATACGCATACGAAGGACCCCTGATCTTT.

This clone occurred many times. Only one base separates this from a far larger clonotype, so it likely reflects a read error. Other DNA sequences in the sample encode the same CDR3. V gene TRDV2 combines with J gene TRDJ1, with 7 bases lining up with TRDD3. The J gene comes from matching the DNA to germline here; TCRdb lacks it. This CDR3 has 17 amino acids. Unmatched junction bases numbered 12, after V lost 3 bases and J lost 0 bases. Germline assignment: CDR1 GEAIGNYY and CDR2 EKD. CDR3 in DNA: TGTGCCTGTGACCCTGTCTTATGGGGGACCTACACCGATAAACTCATCTTT. This translates into CACDPVLWGTYTDKLIF.

This clone turned up a few times. It may be a read error: a sequence one base away is much more abundant. The chain's CDR3 is CALGGVPPNGFLRGPYTDKLIF. In nucleotides, the CDR3 is TGTGCTCTTGGGGGAGTACCCCCAAACGGATTCCTACGAGGTCCCTACACCGATAAACTCATCTTT. The rearrangement uses TRDV1 and TRDJ1, with TRDD2 identical over 7 bases. Here the J gene came from matching the DNA to germline, since TCRdb omits it. The ends lost 4 bases at V and 0 bases at J; junction bases unmatched: 26. Germline CDR1 is TSWWSYY and CDR2 is QGS. CDR3 length equals 22 residues.

Note on this clone: The protein held in TCRdb is that of a much larger clone and does not match this DNA's translation at residue 15, likely because of a read error; the protein shown is translated from the DNA. The chain employs TRDV1 and TRDJ1; no firm D call. TCRdb carries no J gene annotation; the J gene was assigned here by matching the DNA with germline. The V end lost 4 bases, the J end lost 6 bases, and 30 bases lay between the germline ends. CDR1 and CDR2 from the germline V gene are TSWWSYY and QGS. The CDR3 contains 19 residues. The CDR3, as DNA: TGTGCTCTTGGGGTAAACTTTTTTCTATGGCCCCGAGAGACCAATAAACTCATCTTT. Translating gives CALGVNFFLWPRETNKLIF.

This clone has ten or more counts. TCRdb's protein, taken from a much larger clone, differs from this DNA's translation at residue 21, likely owing to a read error; the protein displayed comes from the DNA. The chain has TRDV1 and TRDJ1, with D possibly matching TRDD3 (6 bases). This CDR3 has 24 amino acids. The V gene's germline CDR1 is TSWWSYY and CDR2 QGS. The CDR3 DNA reads TGTGCTCTTGGGGAACGGTCCTTCTCAAGATCCTGGGCTGGGGCCTCACTAAAAACCGATGAACTCATCTTT. Protein sequence: CALGERSFSRSWAGASLKTDELIF.

Many counts were recorded for this clone. The protein given by TCRdb reflects a much larger clone and differs at residue 4 from this DNA's translation, likely from a read error; the protein shown is the DNA's translation. This chain uses TRDV2 with TRDJ1; 8 positions agree with TRDD3. TCRdb is silent on the J gene; assignment here came from matching the DNA to germline. Germline V gene sequence: CDR1 GEAIGNYY, CDR2 EKD. This CDR3 has 16 amino acids. J was trimmed by 3 bases and V by 5 bases; bases with no gene match: 13. The CDR3 bases are TGTGCCTGTGGCGAATCCACTGGGGGCTCACCCGATAAACTCATCTTT. This sequence encodes CACGESTGGSPDKLIF.

This clone was recorded a few times. This DNA's translation differs at residue 21 from TCRdb's protein, which comes from a much larger clone; a read error is likely, and the protein shown is translated from the DNA. No J gene was assigned, while the V gene was called as TRDV3; TRDD3, the table's D call, was not compared with the DNA. This CDR3 has 23 residues. CDR1 and CDR2 from the germline V gene are TVYSNPD and GDNSRS (reference sequence). The CDR3 region is CAFRGVRSGLQGGGLLYTDKFIF. CDR3 sequence (DNA): TGTGCCTTTAGAGGGGTTAGGTCGGGCCTACAGGGTGGGGGATTACTGTACACCGATAAATTCATCTTT.